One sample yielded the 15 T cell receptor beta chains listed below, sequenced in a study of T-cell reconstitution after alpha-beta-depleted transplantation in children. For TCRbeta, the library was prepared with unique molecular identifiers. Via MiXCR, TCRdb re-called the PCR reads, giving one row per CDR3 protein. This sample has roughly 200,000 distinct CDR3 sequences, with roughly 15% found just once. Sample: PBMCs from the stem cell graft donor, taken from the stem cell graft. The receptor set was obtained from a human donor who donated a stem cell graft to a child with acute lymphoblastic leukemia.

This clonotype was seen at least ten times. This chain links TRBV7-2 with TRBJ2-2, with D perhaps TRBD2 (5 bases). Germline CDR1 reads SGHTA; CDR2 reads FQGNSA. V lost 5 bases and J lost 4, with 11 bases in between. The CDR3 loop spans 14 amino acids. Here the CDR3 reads CASSRRVGTGELFF. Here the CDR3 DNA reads TGTGCCAGCAGCAGGCGGGTGGGCACCGGGGAGCTGTTTTTT.

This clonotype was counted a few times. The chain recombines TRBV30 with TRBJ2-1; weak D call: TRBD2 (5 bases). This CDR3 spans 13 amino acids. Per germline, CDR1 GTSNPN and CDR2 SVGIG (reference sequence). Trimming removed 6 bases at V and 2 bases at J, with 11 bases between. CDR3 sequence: CACRLPTYNEQFF. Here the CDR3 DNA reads TGTGCCTGCAGACTACCCACCTACAATGAGCAGTTCTTC.

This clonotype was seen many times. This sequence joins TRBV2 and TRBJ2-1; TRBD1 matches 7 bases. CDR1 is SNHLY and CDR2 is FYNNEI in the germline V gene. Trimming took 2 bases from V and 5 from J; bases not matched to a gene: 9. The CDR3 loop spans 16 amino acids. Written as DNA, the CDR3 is TGTGCCAGCAGTGAAAATAATAGGGGGCTCAACAATGAGCAGTTCTTC. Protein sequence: CASSENNRGLNNEQFF. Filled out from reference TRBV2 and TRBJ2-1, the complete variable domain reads EPEVTQTPSHQVTQMGQEVILRCVPISNHLYFYWYRQILGQKVEFLVSFYNNEISEKSEIFDDQFSVERPDGSNFTLKIRSTKLEDSAMYFCASSENNRGLNNEQFFGPGTRLTVL.

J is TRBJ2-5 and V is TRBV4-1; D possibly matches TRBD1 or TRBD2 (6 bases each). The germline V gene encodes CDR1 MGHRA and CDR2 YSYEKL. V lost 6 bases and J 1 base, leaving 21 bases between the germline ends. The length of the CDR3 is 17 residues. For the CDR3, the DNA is TGCGCCAGCAGTCGGCCAGGGTGGGGGGACATCCAAGAGACCCAGTACTTC. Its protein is CASSRPGWGDIQETQYF.

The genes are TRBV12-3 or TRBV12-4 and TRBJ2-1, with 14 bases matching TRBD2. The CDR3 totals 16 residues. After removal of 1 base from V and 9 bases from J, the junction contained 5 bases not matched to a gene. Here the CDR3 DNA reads TGTGCCAGCAGTTTAGATGGGACTAGCGGGAGCACTGAGCAGTTCTTC. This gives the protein CASSLDGTSGSTEQFF.

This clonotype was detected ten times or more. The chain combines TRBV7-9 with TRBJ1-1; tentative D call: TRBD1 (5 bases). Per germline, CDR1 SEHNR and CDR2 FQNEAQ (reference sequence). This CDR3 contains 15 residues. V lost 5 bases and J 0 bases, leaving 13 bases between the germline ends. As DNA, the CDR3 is TGTGCCAGCAGCCCTTGGGGACGGATGAACACTGAAGCTTTCTTT. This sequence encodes CASSPWGRMNTEAFF.

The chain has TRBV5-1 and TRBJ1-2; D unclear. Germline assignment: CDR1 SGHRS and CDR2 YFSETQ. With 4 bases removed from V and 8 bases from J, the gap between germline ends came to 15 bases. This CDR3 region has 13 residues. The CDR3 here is CASSPVVSGGYTF. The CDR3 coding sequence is TGCGCCAGCAGCCCAGTGGTTTCGGGGGGCTACACCTTC.

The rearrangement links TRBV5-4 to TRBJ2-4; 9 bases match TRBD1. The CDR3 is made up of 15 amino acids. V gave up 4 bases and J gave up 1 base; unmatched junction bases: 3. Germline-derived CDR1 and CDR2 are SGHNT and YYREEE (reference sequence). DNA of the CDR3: TGTGCCAGCAGCCCCGGACAGGGGGCCAAAAACATTCAGTACTTC. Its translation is CASSPGQGAKNIQYF.

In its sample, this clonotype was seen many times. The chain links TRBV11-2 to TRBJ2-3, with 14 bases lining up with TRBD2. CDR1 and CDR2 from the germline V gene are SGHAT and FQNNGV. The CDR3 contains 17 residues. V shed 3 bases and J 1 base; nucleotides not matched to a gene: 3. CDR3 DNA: TGTGCCAGCAGCTTCGGGACTAGCGGGAGTCGCACAGATACGCAGTATTTT. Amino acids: CASSFGTSGSRTDTQYF.

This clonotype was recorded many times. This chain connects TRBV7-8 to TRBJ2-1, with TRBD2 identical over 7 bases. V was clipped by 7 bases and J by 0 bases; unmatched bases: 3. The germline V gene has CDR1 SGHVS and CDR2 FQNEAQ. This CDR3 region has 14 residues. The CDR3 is CASTGGSSYNEQFF. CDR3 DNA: TGTGCCAGCACGGGGGGAAGCTCCTACAATGAGCAGTTCTTC.

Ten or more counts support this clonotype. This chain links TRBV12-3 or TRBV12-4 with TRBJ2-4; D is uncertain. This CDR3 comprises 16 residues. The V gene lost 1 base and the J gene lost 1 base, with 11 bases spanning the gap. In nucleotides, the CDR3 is TGTGCCAGCAGTTTAGTGGCCTGGGCCGCCAAAAACATTCAGTACTTC. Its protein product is CASSLVAWAAKNIQYF.

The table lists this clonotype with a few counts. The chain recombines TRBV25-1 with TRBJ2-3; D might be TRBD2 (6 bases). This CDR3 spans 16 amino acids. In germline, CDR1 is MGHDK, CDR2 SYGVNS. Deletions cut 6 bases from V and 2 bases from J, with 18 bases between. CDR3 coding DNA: TGTGCCAGCAGCCGAGGGGACGGGAGCACCACAGATACGCAGTATTTT. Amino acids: CASSRGDGSTTDTQYF. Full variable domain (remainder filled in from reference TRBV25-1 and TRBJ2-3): EADIYQTPRYLVIGTGKKITLECSQTMGHDKMYWYQQDPGMELHLIHYSYGVNSTEKGDLSSESTVSRIRTEHFPLTLESARPSHTSQYLCASSRGDGSTTDTQYFGPGTRLTVL.

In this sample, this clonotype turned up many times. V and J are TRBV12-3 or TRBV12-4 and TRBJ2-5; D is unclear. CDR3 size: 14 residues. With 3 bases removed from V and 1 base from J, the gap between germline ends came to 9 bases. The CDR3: CASSFQRAQETQYF. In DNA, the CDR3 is TGTGCCAGCAGTTTTCAGCGCGCCCAAGAGACCCAGTACTTC.

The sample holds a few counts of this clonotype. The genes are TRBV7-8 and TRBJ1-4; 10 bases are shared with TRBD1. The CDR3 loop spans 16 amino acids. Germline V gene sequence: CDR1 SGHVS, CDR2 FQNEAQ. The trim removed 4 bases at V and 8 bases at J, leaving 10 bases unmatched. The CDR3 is CASSSYTGQGREKLFF. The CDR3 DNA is TGTGCCAGCAGCTCCTATACGGGACAGGGGAGGGAAAAACTGTTTTTT.

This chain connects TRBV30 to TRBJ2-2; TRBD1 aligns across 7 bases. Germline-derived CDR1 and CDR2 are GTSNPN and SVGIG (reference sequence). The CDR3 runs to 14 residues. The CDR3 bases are TGTGCGGGCTCCGGGACAGCAAACACCGGGGAGCTGTTTTTT. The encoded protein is CAGSGTANTGELFF.